A single sample gave rise to the 15 T cell receptor beta chains below, sequenced in a study of blood T cells in healthy people across ages. A sample-barcoded 5' primer and a J-beta primer mix were used in a second PCR of roughly 6 to 11 cycles. MiXCR was run by TCRdb on the 5' RACE reads, yielding one entry per CDR3 protein. The sample lists 1.5 million to 2 million distinct CDR3 sequences, roughly 27% occurring once. The sequenced sample consisted of blood. The receptors here all came from a woman aged 30 to 39 in good health.

This clonotype was found many times. The V call is TRBV4-3, the J call TRBJ1-2; the D is unclear. V lost 1 base, J lost 0 bases, and 6 bases lay in between. CDR1 LGHNA and CDR2 YSLEER come from the germline V gene. This CDR3 contains 14 residues. DNA for the CDR3: TGCGCCAGCAGCCAAGGAACAGCTAACTATGGCTACACCTTC. Translating it yields CASSQGTANYGYTF.

This clonotype showed up just a few times. This sequence joins TRBV20-1 and TRBJ1-5; TRBD1 matches at 7 bases. V trimming: 0 bases; J trimming: 3 bases; junction bases outside the gene matches: 11. This CDR3 has 17 amino acids. Germline V gives CDR1 DFQATT, CDR2 SNEGSKA (reference sequence). The CDR3 DNA sequence: TGCAGTGCTAGAGATGGAATTAGGGGGCGGAACAATCAGCCCCAGCATTTT. Translated: CSARDGIRGRNNQPQHF.

The V and J genes are TRBV13 and TRBJ2-4, with 9 bases that match TRBD1. V was clipped by 5 bases and J by 6 bases; unmatched bases: 8. Germline loops: CDR1 PRHDT, CDR2 FYEKMQ (reference sequence). CDR3 size: 15 residues. For the CDR3, the DNA is TGTGCCAGCAGCGCGGAACAGGGGGCGGGAAACATTCAGTACTTC. This sequence encodes CASSAEQGAGNIQYF. Full variable domain (remainder filled in from reference TRBV13 and TRBJ2-4): AAGVIQSPRHLIKEKRETATLKCYPIPRHDTVYWYQQGPGQDPQFLISFYEKMQSDKGSIPDRFSAQQFSDYHSELNMSSLELGDSALYFCASSAEQGAGNIQYFGAGTRLSVL.

This clonotype occurred a few times. The rearrangement uses TRBV30 and TRBJ1-1, with 7 bases matching TRBD1. CDR1 and CDR2 from the germline V gene are GTSNPN and SVGIG (reference sequence). The CDR3 runs 14 residues. Trimming removed 0 bases from V and 3 bases from J; junction bases left unmatched: 4. CDR3 sequence (DNA): TGTGCCTGGAGTGTTCCAGGGGGGTACACTGAAGCTTTCTTT. Translation: CAWSVPGGYTEAFF. The full variable domain, in which reference TRBV30 and TRBJ1-1 provide the parts outside the CDR3, is SQTIHQWPATLVQPVGSPLSLECTVEGTSNPNLYWYRQAAGRGLQLLFYSVGIGQISSEVPQNLSASRPQDRQFILSSKKLLLSDSGFYLCAWSVPGGYTEAFFGQGTRLTVV.

This clonotype was found a few times. The V and J genes are TRBV5-5 and TRBJ2-1, with D possibly matching TRBD1 (5 bases). V was shortened by 0 bases and J by 4 bases, with 11 bases between the two germline ends. The CDR3 covers 15 residues. Germline CDR1 SGHKS, CDR2 YYEKEE (reference sequence). The CDR3 DNA reads TGTGCCAGCAGCTTGGAGGGGCCCCTTTACAATGAGCAGTTCTTC. It specifies CASSLEGPLYNEQFF.

In this sample, this clonotype turned up many times. This chain joins TRBV20-1 and TRBJ2-1; 16 bases are shared with TRBD2. There are 18 residues in the CDR3. Looked up from germline, CDR1 is DFQATT and CDR2 is SNEGSKA (reference sequence). V was clipped by 7 bases and J by 1 base; unmatched bases: 10. This chain's CDR3 is CSVGGLAGGPYSYNEQFF. CDR3 nucleotide sequence: TGCAGTGTCGGGGGACTAGCGGGAGGGCCATATTCCTACAATGAGCAGTTCTTC.

This clonotype has more than one count but fewer than ten. This chain links TRBV7-2 with TRBJ2-4, with 7 nucleotides matching TRBD2. The DNA end favors TRBJ2-7, so the J call may be wrong. Germline assignment: CDR1 SGHTA and CDR2 FQGNSA. CDR3 length equals 15 residues. DNA of the CDR3: TGTACCAGCAGTCGGGAGCTAGCGGAGATCTACGAGCAGTACTTC. Translating it yields CTSSRELAEIYEQYF.

The rearrangement joins TRBV10-2 to TRBJ2-7; D might be TRBD1 (6 bases). This CDR3 region has 15 residues. CDR1 WSHSY and CDR2 SAAADI come from the germline V gene. With 4 bases removed from V and 4 bases from J, the gap between germline ends came to 17 bases. The CDR3 here is CASSGPTGRGYEQYF. CDR3 DNA sequence: TGCGCCAGCAGTGGCCCTACGGGCAGGGGATACGAGCAGTACTTC.

This clonotype was seen more than once but under ten times. CDR3 sequence reads: CSARSGWGGTEAFF. CDR3 coding DNA: TGCAGTGCTAGATCGGGGTGGGGGGGGACTGAAGCTTTCTTT. The V gene is TRBV20-1, the J gene TRBJ1-1; tentative D call: TRBD1 (5 bases). The length of the CDR3 is 14 residues. Per germline, CDR1 DFQATT and CDR2 SNEGSKA (reference sequence). Between the trimmed V and J ends, which lost 2 bases and 5 bases, there was a span of 15 bases.

V and J are TRBV4-1 and TRBJ2-1; 10 bases match TRBD1. V was pared by 4 bases and J by 9 bases, with 9 bases of the junction left unmatched. The CDR3 runs to 15 residues. CDR1 is MGHRA and CDR2 is YSYEKL in the germline V gene. DNA of the CDR3: TGCGCCAGCAGCCTCGGACAGGGGGTGAAGGGTGAGCAGTTCTTC. It specifies CASSLGQGVKGEQFF.

This clonotype was observed a few times. The gene calls are TRBV12-3 or TRBV12-4 and TRBJ2-7, with 14 bases that match TRBD2. The J call may be faulty, since TRBJ2-5 better matches the DNA end. The CDR3 is made up of 17 amino acids. In DNA form, the CDR3 reads TGTGCCAGCAGTTTTAAGACTAGCGGGAGGGTTTCGGAGACCCAGTACTTC. As protein: CASSFKTSGRVSETQYF.

This rearrangement joins TRBV18 to TRBJ2-7; 12 bases line up with TRBD2. This CDR3 region has 16 residues. Germline CDR1 KGHSH, CDR2 LQKENI. V dropped 3 bases and J dropped 7; count of bases not matched to a gene: 10. The chain's CDR3 is CASSPRTSGVRGEQYF. The CDR3 DNA sequence: TGTGCCAGCTCACCGAGGACTAGCGGGGTCCGTGGGGAGCAGTACTTC.

As for this clonotype: A clone one base away is much larger, so this may be a read error. DNA of the CDR3: TGTGCCAGCAGTTTCGACAGCTCCTACAATGAGCAGTACTTC. It is translated as CASSFDSSYNEQYF. The chain links TRBV12-3 or TRBV12-4 to TRBJ2-7; perhaps TRBD1 as D (5 bases). The CDR3 has 14 amino acids. V was clipped by 3 bases and J by 7 bases, with 16 bases between them.

This clonotype was counted a few times. V usage is TRBV11-2 and J usage is TRBJ2-1; 12 bases map to TRBD2. The germline gives CDR1 SGHAT, CDR2 FQNNGV. CDR3 size: 21 residues. With V trimmed by 7 bases and J by 6 bases, 25 bases remained unmatched. Written as DNA, the CDR3 is TGTGCCAGCACCCCTTACCCTGGGGCTAGCGGGAGGGCCCTCTTGGGCAATGAGCAGTTCTTC. Its protein product is CASTPYPGASGRALLGNEQFF.

The chain combines TRBV5-6 with TRBJ2-5, with TRBD1 matching over 9 bases. The germline CDR1 and CDR2 sequences are SGHDT and YYEEEE. The trim removed 5 bases at V and 3 bases at J, leaving 14 bases unmatched. CDR3 length: 17 amino acids. The CDR3 sequence: CASRRRLMRTGEETQYF. The DNA of the CDR3 is TGTGCCAGCAGAAGGAGACTTATGCGGACAGGGGAAGAGACCCAGTACTTC.